The entry that follows covers one TCR beta chain sequence. Its antigen is not yet known. Base qualities are not provided; no much larger clone lies one nucleotide away. The data belong to a study of blood T cell repertoires in COVID-19 (TCRdb year 2020). Notes on the research overall: Samples from collaborators originated in the United States, Italy and Spain and spanned both the acute and convalescent phases of COVID-19. Subjects who had been exposed to COVID-19, were actively infected with it, or had recovered from it provided the deeply sampled blood TCRbeta repertoires that made up the dataset. The repertoires were made available in a free public database intended to serve as a resource for research on the immune response to SARS-CoV-2. The prospective study material was composed of cDNA or gDNA derived from T cells, B-cell-depleted T cells, or PBMCs. Sample metadata almost always included a de-identified subject ID, COVID-19 status, age in years and sex. Where HLA class I and class II types were available, the types were taken from metadata supplied by the sample provider, not from assay-based typing. The samples were drawn from the first 160 participants of the ongoing ImmuneRACE study and from 950 to 1,500 subjects provided by 6 global collaborators. The study at large found these results: The amount of clinical and demographic metadata varied by source and participant and was provided uncurated.

Whole blood was collected in K2EDTA tubes by collaborating institutions according to the institutions' own protocols. For TCRbeta analysis, collaborators shipped samples as frozen whole blood, isolated PBMCs, or DNA extracted from either of those sample types. TCRbeta CDR3 regions were amplified from genomic DNA using the immunoSEQ Assay, a bias-controlled multiplex PCR. In the original analysis: Nucleated cell counts per sample were estimated from amplification of reference gene primers within the assay. To quantify the absolute abundance of each unique TCRbeta CDR3 rearrangement, sequence reads were collapsed and filtered. For each sample, productive Simpson clonality was calculated as the square root of Simpson's diversity index across productive rearrangements. Here the immuneACCESS table is served through TCRdb, limited to in-frame sequences with V and J called. Missing clones are a known gap in these copies; in checked studies unresolved V genes cover under half, and the rest lacks a known reason. That table supplies the V and J calls and clone size; D and trimming were determined from the DNA. The sample contains about 14,000 clones, about 77% of them found a single time. About 14% of the sample comes from the top ten.

This sequence was found in a human donor in a cohort sampled during active COVID-19. Material for sequencing was peripheral blood.

In nucleotide form, the sequence is TGTGCCAGCAGCCTTCTAGGCGATACGCAGTATTTT. Its translation is CASSLLGDTQYF. The chain is assembled from TRBV7-3 and TRBJ2-3; no D gene call is confident. CDR1 and CDR2 (SGHTA, FQGTGA) derive from the germline V gene. The CDR3 sequence holds 12 residues, the cysteine and phenylalanine included. Only the CDR3 DNA stays, 36 bases, in frame from base 1. Trimming removed 5 bases from V and 6 bases from J, leaving 9 bases between the germline ends.